A selection of T cell receptor beta chains follows, all from one sample in a study of shared clonotypes between healthy human individuals. Only in-frame clones appear in the TCRdb table, and some are missing; sequencing was by immunoSEQ multiplex PCR. The sample consists of roughly 1,000,000 clones, around 78% of them appearing once. The source material was memory CD4+ T cells from PBMCs. All receptors derive from a man younger than 35 in good health. Some clones in this sample may be carry-over from other donors' samples. The CDR3 runs from the conserved cysteine through the conserved F or W. Each record gives: J gene, D gene, clone size, V gene, CDR3 protein, CDR3 DNA. A D gene is named only where the DNA matches it firmly. Clone size, where shown, is once, few, many, or a class for clones that have expanded.

j_gene: TRBJ2-7; d_gene: -; abundance: -; v_gene: TRBV7-2; CDR3aa: CASSLGHRTFYEQYF; CDR3nt: TGTGCCAGCAGCTTAGGGCACAGAACTTTCTACGAGCAGTACTTC
j_gene: TRBJ2-2; d_gene: TRBD2; abundance: -; v_gene: TRBV5-1; CDR3aa: CASSPSPGGTGELFF; CDR3nt: TGCGCCAGCAGCCCGAGTCCGGGAGGCACCGGGGAGCTGTTTTTT
j_gene: TRBJ2-1; d_gene: -; abundance: -; v_gene: TRBV19; CDR3aa: CASSPPGAYNEQFF; CDR3nt: TGTGCCAGTAGTCCTCCAGGGGCTTACAATGAGCAGTTCTTC
j_gene: TRBJ2-5; d_gene: -; abundance: -; v_gene: TRBV30; CDR3aa: CAWSDGTQETQYF; CDR3nt: TGTGCCTGGAGTGACGGGACACAAGAGACCCAGTACTTC
j_gene: TRBJ2-2; d_gene: -; abundance: -; v_gene: TRBV19; CDR3aa: CASRRTTNTGELFF; CDR3nt: TGTGCCAGTAGAAGAACAACGAACACCGGGGAGCTGTTTTTT
j_gene: TRBJ1-1; d_gene: -; abundance: -; v_gene: TRBV5-1; CDR3aa: CASSWSTNTEAFF; CDR3nt: TGCGCCAGCAGCTGGAGTACGAACACTGAAGCTTTCTTT
j_gene: TRBJ1-5; d_gene: -; abundance: -; v_gene: TRBV6-5; CDR3aa: CASSYSRSRDQPQHF; CDR3nt: TGTGCCAGCAGTTACTCGAGATCACGGGATCAGCCCCAGCATTTT
j_gene: TRBJ1-5; d_gene: -; abundance: -; v_gene: TRBV4-2; CDR3aa: CASSQDWPNQPQHF; CDR3nt: TGTGCCAGCAGCCAAGATTGGCCTAATCAGCCCCAGCATTTT
j_gene: TRBJ1-2; d_gene: -; abundance: -; v_gene: TRBV19; CDR3aa: CASSIAAEGSLIYGYTF; CDR3nt: TGTGCCAGTAGTATAGCGGCTGAAGGCTCCCTCATCTATGGCTACACCTTC
j_gene: TRBJ2-1; d_gene: TRBD1; abundance: -; v_gene: TRBV9; CDR3aa: CASSAGGVSSYNEQFF; CDR3nt: TGTGCCAGCAGCGCAGGGGGTGTTAGCTCCTACAATGAGCAGTTCTTC
j_gene: TRBJ2-1; d_gene: TRBD1; abundance: -; v_gene: TRBV5-1; CDR3aa: CASSSDRAYNEQFF; CDR3nt: TGCGCCAGCAGCTCGGACAGGGCCTACAATGAGCAGTTCTTC
j_gene: TRBJ2-1; d_gene: TRBD1; abundance: -; v_gene: TRBV5-4; CDR3aa: CASSRDRASYNEQFF; CDR3nt: TGTGCCAGCAGCCGTGACAGGGCGTCCTACAATGAGCAGTTCTTC
j_gene: TRBJ2-3; d_gene: TRBD2; abundance: -; v_gene: TRBV5-6; CDR3aa: CASSLGLAGDSTDTQYF; CDR3nt: TGTGCCAGCAGCTTGGGACTAGCGGGCGATAGCACAGATACGCAGTATTTT
j_gene: TRBJ2-7; d_gene: -; abundance: few; v_gene: TRBV28; CDR3aa: CASETGLTYEQYF; CDR3nt: TGTGCCAGTGAGACAGGCTTAACCTACGAGCAGTACTTC
j_gene: TRBJ2-5; d_gene: -; abundance: -; v_gene: TRBV5-1; CDR3aa: CASSFGTGQETQYF; CDR3nt: TGCGCCAGCAGCTTTGGTACAGGCCAAGAGACCCAGTACTTC
j_gene: TRBJ1-2; d_gene: -; abundance: -; v_gene: TRBV30; CDR3aa: CAWRGPGVGGYTF; CDR3nt: TGTGCCTGGAGGGGCCCGGGGGTGGGTGGCTACACCTTC
j_gene: TRBJ1-5; d_gene: -; abundance: once; v_gene: TRBV7-8; CDR3aa: CASSSWQGPPPQHF; CDR3nt: TGTGCCAGCAGCTCTTGGCAGGGGCCACCGCCCCAGCATTTT
j_gene: TRBJ2-7; d_gene: TRBD1; abundance: -; v_gene: TRBV28; CDR3aa: CASGTGESYEQYF; CDR3nt: TGTGCCAGCGGGACAGGGGAATCCTACGAGCAGTACTTC
j_gene: TRBJ2-2; d_gene: -; abundance: -; v_gene: TRBV19; CDR3aa: CASSMSVNTGELFF; CDR3nt: TGTGCCAGTAGTATGTCTGTAAACACCGGGGAGCTGTTTTTT
j_gene: TRBJ2-7; d_gene: -; abundance: -; v_gene: TRBV4-1; CDR3aa: CASSRTETGVTYEQYF; CDR3nt: TGCGCCAGCAGCCGGACAGAGACAGGAGTCACCTACGAGCAGTACTTC
j_gene: TRBJ2-3; d_gene: -; abundance: -; v_gene: TRBV6-1; CDR3aa: CASSESRRTITDTQYF; CDR3nt: TGTGCCAGCAGTGAATCCCGGAGGACTATTACAGATACGCAGTATTTT
j_gene: TRBJ2-7; d_gene: -; abundance: -; v_gene: TRBV9; CDR3aa: CASSVGPTSSYEQYF; CDR3nt: TGTGCCAGCAGCGTAGGCCCTACGAGCTCCTACGAGCAGTACTTC
j_gene: TRBJ2-7; d_gene: TRBD2; abundance: -; v_gene: TRBV2; CDR3aa: CASSATSGGVGYEQYF; CDR3nt: TGTGCCAGCAGTGCCACCTCGGGGGGGGTGGGCTACGAGCAGTACTTC
j_gene: TRBJ1-5; d_gene: -; abundance: once; v_gene: TRBV6-1; CDR3aa: CASSERGVGNQPQHF; CDR3nt: TGTGCCAGCAGTGAACGGGGGGTGGGCAATCAGCCCCAGCATTTT
j_gene: TRBJ2-3; d_gene: TRBD2; abundance: -; v_gene: TRBV7-2; CDR3aa: CASSSTSGVDTQYF; CDR3nt: TGTGCCAGCAGCTCGACTAGCGGGGTAGATACGCAGTATTTT
j_gene: TRBJ1-5; d_gene: -; abundance: -; v_gene: TRBV4-3; CDR3aa: CASSQDLQYSNQPQHF; CDR3nt: TGCGCCAGCAGCCAAGATCTACAGTATAGCAATCAGCCCCAGCATTTT
j_gene: TRBJ2-7; d_gene: -; abundance: -; v_gene: TRBV28; CDR3aa: CASSRAFTYEQYF; CDR3nt: TGTGCCAGCAGCCGAGCTTTTACCTACGAGCAGTACTTC
j_gene: TRBJ2-4; d_gene: -; abundance: once; v_gene: TRBV27; CDR3aa: CASSTRTGNGIQYF; CDR3nt: TGTGCCAGCAGTACGAGGACGGGGAACGGCATTCAGTACTTC
j_gene: TRBJ2-2; d_gene: -; abundance: once; v_gene: TRBV6-5; CDR3aa: CASSRGLNTGELFF; CDR3nt: TGTGCCAGCAGTAGGGGACTTAACACCGGGGAGCTGTTTTTT
j_gene: TRBJ2-1; d_gene: -; abundance: -; v_gene: TRBV9; CDR3aa: CASSVGQHNEQFF; CDR3nt: TGTGCCAGCAGCGTAGGACAGCACAATGAGCAGTTCTTC
j_gene: TRBJ2-5; d_gene: -; abundance: many; v_gene: TRBV29-1; CDR3aa: CSVGSAGRAVQETQYF; CDR3nt: TGCAGCGTTGGGTCCGCCGGTAGGGCGGTTCAAGAGACCCAGTACTTC